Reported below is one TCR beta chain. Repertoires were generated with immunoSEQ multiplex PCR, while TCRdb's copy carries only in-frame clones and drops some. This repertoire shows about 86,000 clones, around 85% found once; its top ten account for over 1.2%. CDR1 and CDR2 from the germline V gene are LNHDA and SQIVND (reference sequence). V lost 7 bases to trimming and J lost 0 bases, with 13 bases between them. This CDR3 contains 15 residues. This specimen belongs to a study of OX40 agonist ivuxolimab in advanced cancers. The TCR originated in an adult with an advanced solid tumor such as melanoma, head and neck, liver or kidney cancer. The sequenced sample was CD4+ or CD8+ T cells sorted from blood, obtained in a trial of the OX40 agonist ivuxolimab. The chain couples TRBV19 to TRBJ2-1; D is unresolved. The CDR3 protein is CASKYRESSYNEQFF. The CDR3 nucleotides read TGTGCCAGTAAATATCGCGAGAGCTCCTACAATGAGCAGTTCTTC.